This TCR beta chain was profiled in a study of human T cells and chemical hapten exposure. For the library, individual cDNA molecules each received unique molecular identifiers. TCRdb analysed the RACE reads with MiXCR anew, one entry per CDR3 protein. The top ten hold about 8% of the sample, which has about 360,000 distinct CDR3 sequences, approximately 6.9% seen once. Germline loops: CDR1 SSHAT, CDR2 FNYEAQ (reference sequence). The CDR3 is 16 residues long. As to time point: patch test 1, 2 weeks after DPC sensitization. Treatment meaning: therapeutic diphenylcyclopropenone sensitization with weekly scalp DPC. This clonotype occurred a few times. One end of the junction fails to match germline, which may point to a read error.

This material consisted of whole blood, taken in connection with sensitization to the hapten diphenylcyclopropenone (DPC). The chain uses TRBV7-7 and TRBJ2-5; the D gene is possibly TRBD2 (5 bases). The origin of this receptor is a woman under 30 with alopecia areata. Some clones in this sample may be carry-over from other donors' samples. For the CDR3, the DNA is TGTGCTAGCAGCTTAGGCCTTACCCGAGGGCCAGAGACCCAGTACTTC. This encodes CASSLGLTRGPETQYF.